The entry below gives a single TCR beta chain sequence along with its context. Its antigen remains unidentified. Sequenced by immunoSEQ multiplex PCR; TCRdb stores in-frame clones only, minus some. Of roughly 43,000 clones in the sample, roughly 93% were seen once. The source of the sample is a study of cytomegalovirus exposure and HLA in healthy donors. Study-wide findings and caveats: According to a subsequent analysis, TCR clusters from the first cohort were inclined to appear together in the 100 to 150 validation repertoires. High specificity and sensitivity for cytomegalovirus status were reported for the classifier.

This TCR was recovered from a woman aged 18 to 35 in good health and CMV-seronegative. Sequencing was done on a sample of PBMCs.

The CDR3 sequence is CASSPGTSGSNEQFF. The CDR3 DNA follows: TGTGCCAGCAGCCCGGGGACTAGCGGGAGCAATGAGCAGTTCTTC. The chain is built from TRBV11-3 and TRBJ2-1; TRBD2 matches at 14 bases. The J segment lost 6 bases and the V segment lost 5 bases, leaving 3 bases of the junction unmatched. This CDR3 has 15 residues. Germline-derived CDR1 and CDR2 are SGHNT and YENEEA.